One and the same sample provided the 16 T cell receptor beta chains below, sequenced in a study of T cell clones after liver transplantation. Repertoires were generated with immunoSEQ multiplex PCR, while TCRdb's copy carries only in-frame clones and drops some. Among 70,000 to 85,000 clones listed, 80% were seen once. Sequencing used CD4+ T cells from blood, obtained before liver transplant. The receptors come from a human donor who received a liver transplant.

The genes are TRBV6-1 and TRBJ2-3; 8 bases are a match to TRBD2. V shed 4 bases, J shed 0 bases, and the junction held 18 bases outside the gene matches. The CDR3 loop spans 20 amino acids. Germline V gene lookup returns CDR1 MNHNS and CDR2 SASEGT. CDR3 in DNA: TGTGCCAGCAGTGGGAGAGGGCGCGGGGGGAGTCCTACTAGCACAGATACGCAGTATTTT. Residues: CASSGRGRGGSPTSTDTQYF.

The chain recombines TRBV18 with TRBJ2-3, with D perhaps matching TRBD2 (6 bases). V lost 6 bases, J lost 4 bases, and 23 bases lay in between. The CDR3 is 17 residues long. Germline V gives CDR1 KGHSH, CDR2 LQKENI. CDR3 nucleotides: TGTGCCAGCTCCCAAGTCCGACGGGGAACGGGAGCAGATACGCAGTATTTT. This codes for CASSQVRRGTGADTQYF.

The gene calls are TRBV2 and TRBJ1-1; 10 positions match TRBD1. Per the germline V gene, CDR1 is SNHLY and CDR2 is FYNNEI. The CDR3 extends over 14 amino acids. V lost 6 bases and J lost 3; bases outside the gene matches: 4. CDR3 amino acids: CASRPGTGDTEAFF. DNA for the CDR3: TGTGCCAGCAGACCCGGGACAGGGGACACTGAAGCTTTCTTT. Complete variable domain (other parts from reference TRBV2 and TRBJ1-1): EPEVTQTPSHQVTQMGQEVILRCVPISNHLYFYWYRQILGQKVEFLVSFYNNEISEKSEIFDDQFSVERPDGSNFTLKIRSTKLEDSAMYFCASRPGTGDTEAFFGQGTRLTVV.

This clone was observed a few times. This sequence joins TRBV6-5 and TRBJ2-1; D is possibly TRBD2 (6 bases). Trimming pared 3 bases from V and 6 bases from J, leaving 18 bases between. The CDR3 runs 16 residues. Germline assignment: CDR1 MNHEY and CDR2 SVGAGI. The CDR3 sequence is CASSYNFNAGRNEQFF. In nucleotides, the CDR3 is TGTGCCAGCAGTTATAACTTCAACGCGGGACGCAATGAGCAGTTCTTC.

This clone was counted a single time. This sequence joins TRBV10-3 and TRBJ1-1; TRBD1 matches 9 bases. Germline lookup yields CDR1 ENHRY and CDR2 SYGVKD. V shed 10 bases and J 4 bases; nucleotides not matched to a gene: 10. This CDR3 contains 14 residues. The CDR3 sequence is CATRDREWGTEAFF. The CDR3 coding sequence is TGTGCCACCCGGGACAGGGAGTGGGGCACTGAAGCTTTCTTT.

The chain employs TRBV28 and TRBJ2-7; 8 bases match TRBD1. CDR3 length: 16 amino acids. V shed 0 bases and J 0 bases; nucleotides not matched to a gene: 4. Germline assignment: CDR1 MDHEN and CDR2 SYDVKM. This CDR3 is CASSLWDRDPSYEQYF. The CDR3 nucleotides are TGTGCCAGCAGTTTATGGGACAGGGACCCCTCCTACGAGCAGTACTTC.

V and J are TRBV10-2 and TRBJ2-1; 11 positions agree with TRBD2. The germline V gene encodes CDR1 WSHSY and CDR2 SAAADI. With V trimmed by 5 bases and J by 4 bases, 10 bases remained unmatched. CDR3 length: 17 amino acids. The CDR3 sequence: CASSHSLGLAGYNEQFF. CDR3 bases: TGCGCCAGCAGTCACTCGTTAGGACTAGCGGGTTACAATGAGCAGTTCTTC.

This chain uses TRBV11-2 with TRBJ2-5, with 14 bases identical to TRBD2. Germline loops: CDR1 SGHAT, CDR2 FQNNGV. With V trimmed by 0 bases and J by 1 base, 4 bases remained unmatched. This CDR3 has 18 amino acids. The chain's CDR3 is CASSLEGLAGEVQETQYF. DNA of the CDR3: TGTGCCAGCAGCTTAGAGGGACTAGCGGGGGAAGTCCAAGAGACCCAGTACTTC.

The chain uses TRBV10-3 and TRBJ2-7; 14 bases map to TRBD2. The CDR3 extends over 16 amino acids. Germline V gene data show CDR1 as ENHRY and CDR2 as SYGVKD. V shed 5 bases, J shed 4 bases, and the junction held 7 bases outside the gene matches. The CDR3: CAISPGTSGSIYEQYF. Here the CDR3 DNA reads TGTGCCATCAGTCCCGGGACTAGCGGGAGCATATACGAGCAGTACTTC.

This chain uses TRBV5-1 with TRBJ1-2; the match to TRBD1 covers 8 bases. J lost 0 bases, V lost 0 bases, and 4 bases had no gene match. CDR3 length equals 16 residues. Germline assignment: CDR1 SGHRS and CDR2 YFSETQ. DNA of the CDR3: TGCGCCAGCAGCTTGGCCGGGACAGGCCCTAACTATGGCTACACCTTC. This codes for CASSLAGTGPNYGYTF.

The rearrangement uses TRBV7-9 and TRBJ2-5; D remains ambiguous. Germline CDR1 is SEHNR and CDR2 is FQNEAQ (reference sequence). The CDR3 consists of 11 residues. The germline V and J ends were trimmed by 5 bases and 5 bases, with 6 bases remaining between them. The CDR3 loop is CASSRRETQYF. The CDR3, as DNA: TGTGCCAGCAGCCGGCGGGAGACCCAGTACTTC.

J is TRBJ1-1 and V is TRBV5-1; unclear D gene. The ends were cut back, 4 bases at V and 0 bases at J, with 1 base in the middle. Germline loops: CDR1 SGHRS, CDR2 YFSETQ. The CDR3 has 11 amino acids. In DNA form, the CDR3 reads TGCGCCAGCAGCCTGAACACTGAAGCTTTCTTT. Translated: CASSLNTEAFF.

J is TRBJ2-1 and V is TRBV11-3, with D perhaps matching TRBD1 (5 bases). Looked up from germline, CDR1 is SGHNT and CDR2 is YENEEA. The V end was cut by 2 bases, the J end by 3 bases, with 14 bases between. The CDR3 runs to 16 residues. This CDR3 is CASSLSQGMSYNEQFF. The CDR3 bases are TGTGCCAGCAGCTTAAGTCAGGGAATGAGCTACAATGAGCAGTTCTTC.

This sequence joins TRBV10-3 and TRBJ1-2; D unresolved. This CDR3 spans 13 amino acids. Trimming stripped 3 bases from V and 4 bases from J, with 9 bases between. Germline loops: CDR1 ENHRY, CDR2 SYGVKD. CDR3 in amino acids: CAISDEGTYGYTF. Written as DNA, the CDR3 is TGTGCCATCAGTGACGAGGGCACCTATGGCTACACCTTC.

The V gene is TRBV6-5, the J gene TRBJ2-4, with TRBD1 matching 9 bases. The CDR3 has 16 residues. Germline V gene sequence: CDR1 MNHEY, CDR2 SVGAGI. The V and J ends lost 0 bases and 9 bases, in that order; junction bases with no gene match: 9. The CDR3 protein is CASSYSSRTGVAIQYF. The CDR3 nucleotides read TGTGCCAGCAGTTACTCGTCCCGGACAGGGGTGGCCATTCAGTACTTC.

J is TRBJ2-7 and V is TRBV6-5, with D unresolved. This CDR3 is built from 13 residues. Germline CDR1 MNHEY, CDR2 SVGAGI. Deletions cut 0 bases from V and 5 bases from J, with 8 bases between. CDR3 residues: CASSYSQRNEQYF. CDR3 nucleotides: TGTGCCAGCAGTTACTCCCAACGTAACGAGCAGTACTTC.